These 4 T cell receptor beta chains were all obtained from the same sample, sequenced in a study of cytomegalovirus exposure and HLA in healthy donors. A multiplex PCR was run with 60 Vbeta primers and 13 Jbeta primers. Sequencing was performed with immunoSEQ multiplex PCR; in TCRdb, only in-frame clones are kept and a portion is missing. The profile shows 110,000 to 150,000 clones, roughly a tenth of them singletons. Sequenced: PBMCs. The receptors were gathered from a male donor in good health and CMV-seronegative.

CDR3 region: CASSFSSYEQYF. The CDR3 nucleotides are TGTGCCAGCAGTTTCAGCTCCTACGAGCAGTACTTC. The genes are TRBV28 and TRBJ2-7; D gene ambiguous. The germline V gene has CDR1 MDHEN and CDR2 SYDVKM. V dropped 3 bases and J dropped 0 bases, with 3 bases sitting between them. The CDR3 spans 12 residues.

The chain uses TRBV27 and TRBJ1-4; D perhaps matches TRBD1 (6 bases). Trimming took 0 bases from V and 4 from J, leaving 15 bases between them. The germline V gene has CDR1 MNHEY and CDR2 SMNVEV (reference sequence). The CDR3 has 17 residues. The CDR3 is CASSLSRLDRHNEKLFF. The DNA for the CDR3 is TGTGCCAGCAGTTTATCGCGGTTGGACAGACATAATGAAAAACTGTTTTTT.

The genes are TRBV18 and TRBJ1-5; D call uncertain. Trimming took 4 bases from V and 7 from J, leaving 8 bases between them. The germline V gene encodes CDR1 KGHSH and CDR2 LQKENI. The CDR3 length is 12 residues. This CDR3 reads CASSQGDQPQHF. CDR3 in DNA: TGTGCCAGCTCACAGGGAGACCAGCCCCAGCATTTT.

This clone was found a few times. CDR3 in DNA: TGTGCCAGCAGCTTGGGATGGGGGGGGAATCAGCCCCAGCATTTT. This gives the protein CASSLGWGGNQPQHF. V is TRBV5-8 and J is TRBJ1-5; D might be TRBD1 (5 bases). Per germline, CDR1 SGHTS and CDR2 YDEGEE. Between the trimmed V and J ends, which lost 0 bases and 4 bases, there was a span of 11 bases. This CDR3 is 15 amino acids long.